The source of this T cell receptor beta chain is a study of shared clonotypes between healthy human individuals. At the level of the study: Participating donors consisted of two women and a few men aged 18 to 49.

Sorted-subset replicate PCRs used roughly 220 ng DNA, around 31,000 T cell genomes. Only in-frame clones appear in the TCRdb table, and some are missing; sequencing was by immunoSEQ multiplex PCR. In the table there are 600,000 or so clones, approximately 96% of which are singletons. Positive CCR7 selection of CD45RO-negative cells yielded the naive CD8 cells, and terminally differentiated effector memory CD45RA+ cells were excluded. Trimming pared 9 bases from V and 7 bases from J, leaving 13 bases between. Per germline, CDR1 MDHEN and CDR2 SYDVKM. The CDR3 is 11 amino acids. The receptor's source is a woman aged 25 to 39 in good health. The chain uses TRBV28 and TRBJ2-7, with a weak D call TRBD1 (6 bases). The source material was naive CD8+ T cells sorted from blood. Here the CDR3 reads CARTGFREQYF. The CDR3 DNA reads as TGTGCCAGGACAGGTTTCCGAGAGCAGTACTTC.